A selection of T cell receptor beta chains follows, all from one sample in a study of T cell changes during pregnancy in multiple sclerosis. Using immunoSEQ multiplex PCR, the repertoire was profiled, and TCRdb retains in-frame clones only, with some absent. Counted here are about 40,000 clones, about 93% occurring once; the ten biggest clones make up approximately 0.44%. Sequencing used CD4+ T cells from peripheral blood mononuclear cells, obtained in the third trimester of pregnancy. The receptor set was obtained from a female donor with multiple sclerosis, enrolled in a pregnancy study. Each CDR3 is given with its conserved first and last residue. Fields, in order: CDR3 protein, CDR3 DNA, D gene, V gene, J gene, clone size. A D gene is named only where the DNA matches it firmly. Clone sizes are given selectively: once, few, many, or a class where the clone is expanded.

CSVQGQAKPYEQYF	TGCAGCGTTCAAGGACAGGCGAAACCCTACGAGCAGTACTTC	TRBD1	TRBV29-1	TRBJ2-7	NA
CASSTPGENEQFF	TGTGCCAGTAGTACTCCGGGAGAAAATGAGCAGTTCTTC	NA	TRBV19	TRBJ2-1	NA
CASSWASSTDTQYF	TGTGCCAGCAGTTGGGCATCTAGCACAGATACGCAGTATTTT	NA	TRBV28	TRBJ2-3	NA
CASSLLTGRRTEAFF	TGTGCCAGCAGCTTACTGACAGGGAGGAGAACTGAAGCTTTCTTT	TRBD1	TRBV14	TRBJ1-1	NA
CATSQGNTEAFF	TGTGCCACCTCACAGGGAAACACTGAAGCTTTCTTT	NA	TRBV6-6	TRBJ1-1	NA
CSAEGGPRTQYF	TGCAGCGCCGAAGGGGGCCCGAGGACCCAGTACTTC	TRBD1	TRBV29-1	TRBJ2-5	few
CASSELLASTDTQYF	TGCGCCAGCAGTGAGTTACTAGCGAGCACAGATACGCAGTATTTT	TRBD2	TRBV10-2	TRBJ2-3	NA
CASSLGGLAVNTGELFF	TGTGCCAGCAGCTTAGGGGGACTAGCGGTGAACACCGGGGAGCTGTTTTTT	TRBD2	TRBV7-8	TRBJ2-2	NA
CASLGYTEAFF	TGTGCCAGCCTAGGTTACACTGAAGCTTTCTTT	NA	TRBV28	TRBJ1-1	NA
CASQPGGRTEAFF	TGTGCCAGTCAACCGGGGGGTCGCACTGAAGCTTTCTTT	NA	TRBV2	TRBJ1-1	NA
CAWTKGQGPQPQHF	TGTGCCTGGACAAAAGGACAGGGTCCTCAGCCCCAGCATTTT	TRBD1	TRBV30	TRBJ1-5	NA
CASSVFTNERGETQYF	TGTGCCAGCAGCGTTTTCACGAACGAGAGAGGGGAGACCCAGTACTTC	NA	TRBV9	TRBJ2-5	NA
CSARRNEQFF	TGCAGTGCTAGGCGTAATGAGCAGTTCTTC	NA	TRBV20-1	TRBJ2-1	NA
CASSLRNGGFYEQYF	TGTGCCAGCAGTTTGCGAAACGGGGGGTTCTACGAGCAGTACTTC	TRBD2	TRBV7-9	TRBJ2-7	NA
CASSLPGDSGGYTF	TGTGCCAGCAGCTTACCCGGGGACAGCGGTGGCTACACCTTC	TRBD1	TRBV5-4	TRBJ1-2	NA
CASSRDIVYQPQHF	TGTGCCAGCAGCCGGGACATCGTTTATCAGCCCCAGCATTTT	NA	TRBV28	TRBJ1-5	NA
CATRLAGTGAGEQYF	TGTGCCACCCGACTTGCTGGGACAGGGGCGGGCGAGCAGTACTTC	TRBD1	TRBV27	TRBJ2-7	NA
CATRGQRADTQYF	TGTGCCACCAGGGGTCAACGGGCAGATACGCAGTATTTT	NA	TRBV19	TRBJ2-3	few
CASSELRSAAYEQYF	TGTGCCAGCAGTGAATTGCGGTCAGCGGCCTACGAGCAGTACTTC	NA	TRBV25-1	TRBJ2-7	NA
CASSLGGLNEQFF	TGTGCCAGCAGCCTCGGGGGACTCAATGAGCAGTTCTTC	NA	TRBV7-9	TRBJ2-1	NA
CASSLGEVGSYGYTF	TGTGCCAGCAGCTTAGGGGAGGTGGGGAGCTATGGCTACACCTTC	NA	TRBV5-4	TRBJ1-2	NA
CASSPKTGGYGYTF	TGTGCCAGCTCACCAAAGACAGGGGGGTATGGCTACACCTTC	TRBD1	TRBV18	TRBJ1-2	NA
CASSSDLASYNEQFF	TGTGCCAGCAGCTCCGACCTAGCCTCCTACAATGAGCAGTTCTTC	NA	TRBV7-8	TRBJ2-1	NA
CSVDPSGISNEQFF	TGCAGCGTTGACCCTAGCGGGATTAGCAATGAGCAGTTCTTC	TRBD2	TRBV29-1	TRBJ2-1	NA
CASSESSGSIYEQYF	TGCGCCAGCAGTGAAAGTAGCGGGAGTATCTACGAGCAGTACTTC	TRBD2	TRBV10-2	TRBJ2-7	NA
CASSVIRGNVQPQHF	TGTGCCAGCAGTGTCATCAGGGGGAATGTTCAGCCCCAGCATTTT	TRBD1	TRBV6-1	TRBJ1-5	NA
CASRVGTGGEQPQHF	TGTGCCAGTAGAGTGGGGACAGGGGGTGAACAGCCCCAGCATTTT	TRBD1	TRBV19	TRBJ1-5	NA
CASSITGGYGYTF	TGTGCCAGTAGTATTACAGGGGGCTATGGCTACACCTTC	TRBD1	TRBV19	TRBJ1-2	NA
CASSLSGVVTGELFF	TGTGCCAGCAGCTTGTCGGGGGTTGTGACCGGGGAGCTGTTTTTT	NA	TRBV5-6	TRBJ2-2	NA
CASSPRRAGFESDTQYF	TGTGCCAGCTCACCACGGAGGGCGGGCTTTGAGTCGGATACGCAGTATTTT	NA	TRBV18	TRBJ2-3	NA
CASSPPLAGFDTQYF	TGTGCCAGCTCACCACCACTAGCGGGTTTTGATACGCAGTATTTT	TRBD2	TRBV18	TRBJ2-3	NA
CASSLGLWGDGETQYF	TGTGCCAGCTCCCTAGGTCTTTGGGGGGATGGAGAGACCCAGTACTTC	NA	TRBV11-3	TRBJ2-5	NA
CASSLEAGEETQYF	TGTGCCAGCAGCTTGGAGGCAGGGGAGGAGACCCAGTACTTC	NA	TRBV5-6	TRBJ2-5	few
CASSPMGQGNTEAFF	TGTGCCAGCTCACCGATGGGACAGGGGAACACTGAAGCTTTCTTT	TRBD1	TRBV18	TRBJ1-1	NA
CGAGRIDEQFF	TGCGGGGCCGGGAGGATCGATGAGCAGTTCTTC	TRBD2	TRBV27	TRBJ2-1	NA
CASSETGFGGYTF	TGTGCCAGCAGCGAAACAGGGTTCGGTGGCTACACCTTC	NA	TRBV21-1	TRBJ1-2	NA
CASSLQPGQGYNEQFF	TGTGCCAGCAGCTTGCAACCGGGACAGGGCTACAATGAGCAGTTCTTC	TRBD1	TRBV7-2	TRBJ2-1	medium-sized
CASSLGSLAGVLETQYF	TGTGCCAGCAGCTTAGGTTCGCTAGCGGGAGTACTTGAGACCCAGTACTTC	TRBD2	TRBV7-2	TRBJ2-5	NA
CASSHARVPPYEQYF	TGTGCCAGCAGCCATGCCCGGGTCCCCCCCTACGAGCAGTACTTC	NA	TRBV14	TRBJ2-7	NA
CASRGTGGFSDTQYF	TGTGCCAGCAGAGGGACAGGGGGTTTTTCAGATACGCAGTATTTT	TRBD1	TRBV2	TRBJ2-3	NA
CASSRTGANYGYTF	TGTGCCAGCAGTCGGACAGGGGCTAACTATGGCTACACCTTC	TRBD1	TRBV6-1	TRBJ1-2	NA
CASSVGGEAFF	TGTGCCAGCAGCGTAGGAGGTGAAGCTTTCTTT	NA	TRBV7-9	TRBJ1-1	NA
CASSRDRFYEQYF	TGTGCCAGTAGTAGGGACAGGTTCTACGAGCAGTACTTC	TRBD1	TRBV19	TRBJ2-7	NA
CASSYSGTSRDEQFF	TGTGCCAGCAGTTACTCGGGGACTAGTCGTGATGAGCAGTTCTTC	TRBD2	TRBV6-5	TRBJ2-1	NA
CASSRDTSTDTQYF	TGTGCCAGCAGTCGGGACACTAGCACAGATACGCAGTATTTT	NA	TRBV2	TRBJ2-3	NA